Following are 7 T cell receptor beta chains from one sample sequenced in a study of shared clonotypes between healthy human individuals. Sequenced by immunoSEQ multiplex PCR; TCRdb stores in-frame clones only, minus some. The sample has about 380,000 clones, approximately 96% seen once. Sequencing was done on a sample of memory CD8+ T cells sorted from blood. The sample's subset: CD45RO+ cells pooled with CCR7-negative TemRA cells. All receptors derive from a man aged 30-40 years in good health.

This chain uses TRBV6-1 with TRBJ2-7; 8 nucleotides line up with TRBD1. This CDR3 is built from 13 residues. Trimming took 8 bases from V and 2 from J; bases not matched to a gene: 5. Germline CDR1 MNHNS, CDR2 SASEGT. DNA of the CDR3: TGTGCCAGCGCACCGGGACAGGCCTACGAGCAGTACTTC. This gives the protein CASAPGQAYEQYF.

CDR3 DNA sequence: TGTGCCAGCAGCCCAAGGACAGGCCCAGAGACCCAGTACTTC. Protein: CASSPRTGPETQYF. The J gene is TRBJ2-5, the V gene TRBV11-2; 7 positions agree with TRBD1. The germline CDR1 and CDR2 sequences are SGHAT and FQNNGV. CDR3 size: 14 residues. The junction had 7 bases not matched to a gene; V was cut back by 5 bases and J by 4 bases.

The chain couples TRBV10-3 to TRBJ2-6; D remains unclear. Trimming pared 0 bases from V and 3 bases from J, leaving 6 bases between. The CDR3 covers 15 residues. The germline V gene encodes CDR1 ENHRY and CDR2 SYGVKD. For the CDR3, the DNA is TGTGCCATCAGTGAGTCAGGGTTTGGGGCCAACGTCCTGACTTTC. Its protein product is CAISESGFGANVLTF.

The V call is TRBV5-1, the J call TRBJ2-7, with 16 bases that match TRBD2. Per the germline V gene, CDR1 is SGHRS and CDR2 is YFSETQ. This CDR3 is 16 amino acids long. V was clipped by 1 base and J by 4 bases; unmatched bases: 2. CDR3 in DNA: TGCGCCAGCAGCTTGCTGGGACTAGCGGGAGGGTACGAGCAGTACTTC. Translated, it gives CASSLLGLAGGYEQYF.

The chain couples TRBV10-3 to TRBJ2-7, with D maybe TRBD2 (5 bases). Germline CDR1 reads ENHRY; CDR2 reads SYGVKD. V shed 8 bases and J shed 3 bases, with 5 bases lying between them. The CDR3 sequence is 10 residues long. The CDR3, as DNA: TGTGCCATCGGACTCTACGAGCAGTACTTC. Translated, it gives CAIGLYEQYF.

The CDR3 protein is CASHSPYEQYF. The CDR3 DNA reads as TGTGCCAGCCATTCCCCCTACGAGCAGTACTTC. The chain uses TRBV28 and TRBJ2-7; no reliable D call. Germline values: CDR1 MDHEN, CDR2 SYDVKM. V gave up 8 bases and J gave up 2 bases, with 7 bases separating them. The length of the CDR3 is 11 residues.

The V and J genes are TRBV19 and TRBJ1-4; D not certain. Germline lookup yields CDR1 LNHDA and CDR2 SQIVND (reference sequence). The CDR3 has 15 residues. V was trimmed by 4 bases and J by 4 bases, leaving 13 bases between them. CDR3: CASSSYRANNEKLFF. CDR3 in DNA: TGTGCCAGTAGTAGTTACCGTGCCAATAATGAAAAACTGTTTTTT.